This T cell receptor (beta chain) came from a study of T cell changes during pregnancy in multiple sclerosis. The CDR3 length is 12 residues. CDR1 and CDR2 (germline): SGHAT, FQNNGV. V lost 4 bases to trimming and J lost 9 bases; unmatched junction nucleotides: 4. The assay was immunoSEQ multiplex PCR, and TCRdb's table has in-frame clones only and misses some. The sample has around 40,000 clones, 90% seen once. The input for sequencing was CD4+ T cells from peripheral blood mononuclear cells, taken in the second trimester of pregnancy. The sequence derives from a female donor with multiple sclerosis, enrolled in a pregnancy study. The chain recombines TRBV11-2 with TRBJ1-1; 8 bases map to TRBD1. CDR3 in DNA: TGTGCCAGCAGCTCGGACAGGGTTAAAGCTTTCTTT. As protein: CASSSDRVKAFF.